This T cell receptor beta chain was sequenced during a study of neoadjuvant nivolumab and ipilimumab in lung cancer. Study summary: The combination arm added day-1 ipilimumab 1 mg/kg to nivolumab 3 mg/kg on days 1, 15, 29. Study-level points and caveats: Compared with tumor-adjacent uninvolved lung, resected tumors showed greater richness and clonality. Blood richness before therapy tracked richness in tumors resected after neoadjuvant therapy.

Some clones are missing from TCRdb's copy, which holds only in-frame ones; the method was immunoSEQ multiplex PCR. The sample contains fewer than 35,000 clones, 90% of which appear only once. This clone showed up just a few times. The antigen remains undetermined. Trimming took off 4 bases at V and 5 bases at J, with 23 bases between the two ends. CDR3 length equals 18 residues. From germline, CDR1 is SGHDN and CDR2 FVKESK. This rearrangement joins TRBV14 to TRBJ2-2, with D possibly TRBD1 on 5 matching bases. This TCR was recovered from an adult with non-small cell lung cancer. The source was peripheral blood, collected after neoadjuvant nivolumab, alone or with ipilimumab, at or shortly before surgery. CDR3 nucleotide sequence: TGTGCCAGCAGCCCAGGACCCACAGGAGCGAGGTGGACCGGGGAGCTGTTTTTT. Translation gives CASSPGPTGARWTGELFF.